This TCR beta chain was observed in a study of blood T cell repertoires in COVID-19. The assay was immunoSEQ multiplex PCR, and TCRdb's table has in-frame clones only and misses some. The table shows under 300,000 clones, with roughly 85% occurring only once. This clone was recorded a few times. Per the germline V gene, CDR1 is SGDLS and CDR2 is YYNGEE. This CDR3 is 17 amino acids long. Trimming cost V 4 bases and J 6 bases, with 23 bases left between them. The sequence was obtained from a woman aged 45-65 years who had recovered from COVID-19. This chain links TRBV9 with TRBJ2-1; TRBD2 might be the D (6 bases). The specimen was PBMCs or T cells enriched from blood (not recorded which). In DNA form, the CDR3 reads TGTGCCAGCAGCTCCCTAGCGCGTTGGCAAGCCCTCAATGAGCAGTTCTTC. Translating gives CASSSLARWQALNEQFF.